Listed below are T cell receptor beta chains from one sample, sequenced in a study of identical twins. TCRdb independently ran MiXCR on the 5' RACE reads; one entry per CDR3 protein. The data contain 310,000 or so distinct CDR3 sequences, about 8.1% of them singletons. The data were also submitted as part of a second study, on yellow fever vaccine responses in identical twins.

Sequencing was done on a sample of memory (CD45RO+) T cells sorted from blood. These receptors all stem from a woman aged 18 to 35 in good health. Both conserved end residues are trimmed from each CDR3. The order of the fields is CDR3 length, V gene, clone size, J gene, CDR3 protein. Size values are once, few and many counts, or a class for expanded clones, and some rows have none.

length: 12
V: TRBV15
size: -
J: TRBJ2-5
CDR3: ATSRRGAGETQY

length: 11
V: TRBV20-1
size: many
J: TRBJ1-2
CDR3: SASSGGLSGYT

length: 18
V: TRBV7-8
size: many
J: TRBJ2-3
CDR3: ASSSQATGTSAPYTDTQY

length: 12
V: TRBV2
size: -
J: TRBJ1-4
CDR3: ASSEQAIDEKLF

length: 12
V: TRBV4-2
size: few
J: TRBJ2-2
CDR3: ASSLGKDTGELF

length: 13
V: TRBV12-3/TRBV12-4
size: few
J: TRBJ2-1
CDR3: ASSPGAGGSNEQF

length: 12
V: TRBV3-1
size: -
J: TRBJ1-5
CDR3: ASSHPGGNQPQH

length: 11
V: TRBV12-3/TRBV12-4
size: many
J: TRBJ1-6
CDR3: ASSPGLNSPLH

length: 13
V: TRBV15
size: few
J: TRBJ2-2
CDR3: ATSRGQGSIGELF

length: 13
V: TRBV11-3
size: -
J: TRBJ1-2
CDR3: ASSLKSGGSYGYT

length: 12
V: TRBV9
size: few
J: TRBJ1-1
CDR3: ASSLGYMNTEAF

length: 14
V: TRBV7-9
size: -
J: TRBJ1-5
CDR3: ASSLEAGQGNQPQH

length: 8
V: TRBV19
size: -
J: TRBJ1-1
CDR3: ATGNTEAF

length: 13
V: TRBV28
size: -
J: TRBJ2-7
CDR3: ASSLWRGTVYEQY

length: 12
V: TRBV2
size: many
J: TRBJ2-1
CDR3: ASRWGGGLNEQF

length: 10
V: TRBV6-6
size: -
J: TRBJ1-2
CDR3: ASSSRGLGYT

length: 10
V: TRBV3-1
size: many
J: TRBJ2-2
CDR3: ASSLYTGELF

length: 12
V: TRBV20-1
size: many
J: TRBJ2-7
CDR3: SARSGTRDYEQY

length: 12
V: TRBV25-1
size: few
J: TRBJ1-4
CDR3: ASRGPSTNEKLF

length: 10
V: TRBV3-1
size: -
J: TRBJ2-7
CDR3: ASSPSGLSQY

length: 16
V: TRBV5-1
size: many
J: TRBJ2-7
CDR3: ASSLSASSAASSYEQY

length: 11
V: TRBV12-3/TRBV12-4
size: -
J: TRBJ1-1
CDR3: ASSLGGLSEAF

length: 13
V: TRBV15
size: -
J: TRBJ1-3
CDR3: ATSRDRRLRNTIY

length: 17
V: TRBV5-1
size: -
J: TRBJ2-3
CDR3: ASSAWGLAGGPVTDTQY

length: 10
V: TRBV29-1
size: -
J: TRBJ2-2
CDR3: SVPTLTGELF

length: 11
V: TRBV5-1
size: few
J: TRBJ1-6
CDR3: ASSPGGNPALH

length: 15
V: TRBV20-1
size: many
J: TRBJ1-6
CDR3: SASPDRASSYNSPLH

length: 11
V: TRBV28
size: -
J: TRBJ1-2
CDR3: ASKDRVNYGYT

length: 11
V: TRBV18
size: few
J: TRBJ2-7
CDR3: ASSPRPGIEQY

length: 12
V: TRBV20-1
size: many
J: TRBJ1-1
CDR3: SARAGTGDTEAF

length: 12
V: TRBV4-1
size: -
J: TRBJ2-1
CDR3: ASSQELARHEQF

length: 11
V: TRBV12-3/TRBV12-4
size: many
J: TRBJ2-7
CDR3: ASSLLFRYEQY

length: 14
V: TRBV11-2
size: -
J: TRBJ2-1
CDR3: ASSPWTSGSGNEQF

length: 13
V: TRBV9
size: few
J: TRBJ2-5
CDR3: ASSVGGGFKETQY

length: 14
V: TRBV29-1
size: many
J: TRBJ2-2
CDR3: SVGSPPGENTGELF